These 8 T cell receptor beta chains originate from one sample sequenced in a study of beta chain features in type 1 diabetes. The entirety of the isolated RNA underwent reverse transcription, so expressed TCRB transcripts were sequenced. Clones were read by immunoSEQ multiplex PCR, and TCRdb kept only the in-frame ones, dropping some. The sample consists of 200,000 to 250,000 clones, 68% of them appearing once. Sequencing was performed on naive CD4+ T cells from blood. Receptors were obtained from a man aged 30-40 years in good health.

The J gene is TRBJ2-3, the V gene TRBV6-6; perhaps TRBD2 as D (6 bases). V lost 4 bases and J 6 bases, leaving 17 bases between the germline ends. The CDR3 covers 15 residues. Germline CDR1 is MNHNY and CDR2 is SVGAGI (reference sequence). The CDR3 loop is CASSSRLGLPDTQYF. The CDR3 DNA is TGTGCCAGCAGTTCAAGACTAGGCCTCCCCGATACGCAGTATTTT.

Here the CDR3 reads CASSSSGRGVRETQYF. CDR3 nucleotide sequence: TGTGCCAGCAGCTCAAGCGGGAGAGGGGTACGAGAGACCCAGTACTTC. The V and J genes are TRBV7-2 and TRBJ2-5; TRBD2 agrees at 8 bases. J was trimmed by 4 bases and V by 4 bases; bases with no gene match: 11. The CDR3 length is 16 residues. From germline, CDR1 is SGHTA and CDR2 FQGNSA.

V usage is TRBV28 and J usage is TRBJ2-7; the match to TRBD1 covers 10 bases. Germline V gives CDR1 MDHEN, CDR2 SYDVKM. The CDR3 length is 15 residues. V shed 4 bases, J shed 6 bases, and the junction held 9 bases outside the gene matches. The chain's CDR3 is CASSSAAGQGFEQYF. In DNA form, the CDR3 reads TGTGCCAGCAGTTCAGCAGCGGGACAGGGGTTCGAGCAGTACTTC.

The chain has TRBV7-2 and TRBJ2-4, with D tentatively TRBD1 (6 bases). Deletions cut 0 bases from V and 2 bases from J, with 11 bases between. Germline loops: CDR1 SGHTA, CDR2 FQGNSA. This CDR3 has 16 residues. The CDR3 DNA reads TGTGCCAGCAGCTTAGCGCAGGGGCTGACCAAAAACATTCAGTACTTC. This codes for CASSLAQGLTKNIQYF.

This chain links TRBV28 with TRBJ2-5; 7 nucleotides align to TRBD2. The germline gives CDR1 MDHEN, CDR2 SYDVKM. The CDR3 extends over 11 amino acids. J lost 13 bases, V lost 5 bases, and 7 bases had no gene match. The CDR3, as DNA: TGTGCCAGCAGTCCGCGGCGGGAGATGTACTTC. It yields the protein CASSPRREMYF.

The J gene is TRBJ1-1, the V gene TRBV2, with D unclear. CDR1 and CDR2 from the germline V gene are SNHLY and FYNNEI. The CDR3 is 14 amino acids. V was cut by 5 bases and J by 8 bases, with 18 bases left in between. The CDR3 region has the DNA TGTGCCAGCAGTCTCACCCCTCCGTCATCCGAAGCTTTCTTT. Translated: CASSLTPPSSEAFF.

The CDR3 here is CSDRQGKTEAFF. The CDR3 DNA follows: TGCAGCGACCGACAGGGGAAGACTGAAGCTTTCTTT. The gene calls are TRBV29-1 and TRBJ1-1; TRBD1 agrees at 8 bases. From germline, CDR1 is SQVTM and CDR2 ANQGSEA. This CDR3 is 12 amino acids long. The J segment lost 5 bases and the V segment lost 7 bases, leaving 6 bases of the junction unmatched.

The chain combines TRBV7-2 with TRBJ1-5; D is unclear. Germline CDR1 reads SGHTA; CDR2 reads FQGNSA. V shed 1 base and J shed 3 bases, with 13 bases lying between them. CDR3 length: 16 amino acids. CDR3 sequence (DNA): TGTGCCAGCAGCTTAGGTCCGGGGATGACCAATCAGCCCCAGCATTTT. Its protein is CASSLGPGMTNQPQHF.